One T cell receptor beta chain is described in this entry. The antigen remains unidentified. Method: immunoSEQ multiplex PCR; TCRdb's copy keeps in-frame clones and lacks some. The repertoire holds 75,000 to 100,000 clones, with roughly 90% as singletons. The source of the sample is a study of T cell responses to AZD1222 COVID-19 vaccine. General observations from the study: Epitopes outside B.1.351 and B.1.1.7 mutated regions reportedly drew nearly half of spike TCRs. An increase in Spike-specific TCR breadth and depth was observed after two AZD1222 doses.

J gave up 5 bases and V 1 base, and 6 bases lay outside the gene matches. Germline V gene data show CDR1 as MNHNS and CDR2 as SASEGT. The CDR3 totals 15 residues. The receptor was isolated from an adult in good health. The sequencing used peripheral blood, collected on day 0 of AZD1222 vaccination. This sequence joins TRBV6-1 and TRBJ2-7; 9 bases line up with TRBD2. CDR3 sequence reads: CASSEVVAGADEQYF. In DNA, the CDR3 is TGTGCCAGCAGTGAAGTAGTAGCGGGAGCTGACGAGCAGTACTTC.